This TCR beta chain originates from a study of human T cells and chemical hapten exposure. Study results and limitations: Patch test score showed a positive correlation with PT1 expanded TCR counts.

TCRdb re-analysed the RACE reads in MiXCR, keeping a single row per CDR3 protein. This repertoire shows roughly 50,000 distinct CDR3 sequences, roughly 10% found once; its top ten account for 15% to 20%. The time point is: patch test 3, about 24 weeks after DPC sensitization. Treatment meaning: therapeutic diphenylcyclopropenone sensitization with weekly scalp DPC. Total RNA was isolated from unfractionated whole blood. CDR1 is MNHEY and CDR2 is SVGEGT in the germline V gene. Trimming at V came to 4 bases and at J to 5 bases, leaving 7 bases not matched to a gene. The CDR3 totals 16 residues. This clonotype was picked up a small number of times. What it recognizes is unknown.

V is TRBV6-2 or TRBV6-3 and J is TRBJ1-6, with 8 nucleotides matching TRBD1. The source material was whole blood, sampled in connection with sensitization to the hapten diphenylcyclopropenone (DPC). This receptor was identified in a woman between 40 and 55 years old with alopecia areata. Some clones in this sample may be carry-over from other donors' samples. The CDR3 DNA sequence: TGTGCCAGCAGTTCTTCCGGGACAGGAAATAATTCACCCCTCCACTTT. Protein product: CASSSSGTGNNSPLHF.